Listed below are T cell receptor beta chains from one sample, sequenced in a study of Graves' ophthalmopathy and Graves' hyperthyroidism. MiXCR, run by TCRdb on the multiplex PCR reads, gives a single entry per CDR3 protein. The repertoire holds around 520,000 distinct CDR3 sequences, with approximately 37% as singletons. The sequenced material came from peripheral blood or thyroid tissue (not recorded which). Every receptor here comes from an adult man with Graves' hyperthyroidism. The CDR3 runs from the conserved cysteine through the conserved F or W. The D gene is left open where the match is weak. Some rows mark clone size as missing; the rest say once, few, many or name a class of expanded clone.

size: .; J: TRBJ2-6; D: .; V: TRBV7-9; CDR3: CASSQDPGANVLTF; DNA: TGTGCCAGCAGCCAAGATCCAGGGGCCAACGTCCTGACTTTC
size: many; J: TRBJ1-1; D: .; V: TRBV5-4; CDR3: CASSVTSAEAFF; DNA: TGTGCCAGCAGCGTAACGTCAGCTGAAGCTTTCTTT
size: .; J: TRBJ1-2; D: .; V: TRBV6-6; CDR3: CASSSRGGLFYGYTF; DNA: TGTGCCAGCAGTTCACGGGGGGGCCTTTTCTATGGCTACACCTTC
size: .; J: TRBJ2-3; D: TRBD2; V: TRBV2; CDR3: CASRGGTSGRTDTQYF; DNA: TGTGCCAGCAGGGGAGGGACTAGCGGGCGGACAGATACGCAGTATTTT
size: many; J: TRBJ1-2; D: .; V: TRBV5-6; CDR3: CASSLWVGTNLVYGYTF; DNA: TGTGCCAGCAGCTTGTGGGTGGGCACGAATCTAGTCTATGGCTACACCTTC
size: few; J: TRBJ1-1; D: TRBD1; V: TRBV12-3/TRBV12-4; CDR3: CASSLARGGGNEAFF; DNA: TGTGCCAGCAGTTTAGCACGAGGGGGCGGGAATGAAGCTTTCTTT
size: .; J: TRBJ2-3; D: .; V: TRBV24-1; CDR3: CASSDPPPGTDTQYF; DNA: TGTGCCAGCAGTGATCCACCTCCTGGGACAGATACGCAGTATTTT
size: few; J: TRBJ1-1; D: .; V: TRBV6-2/TRBV6-3; CDR3: CASSYAGLLAEAFF; DNA: TGTGCCAGCAGTTACGCCGGACTTCTGGCTGAAGCTTTCTTT
size: .; J: TRBJ2-1; D: .; V: TRBV29-1; CDR3: CSVEPIPGSSYNEQFF; DNA: TGCAGCGTTGAACCGATACCCGGGAGCTCCTACAATGAGCAGTTCTTC
size: many; J: TRBJ1-1; D: .; V: TRBV25-1; CDR3: CASSESGPTEAFF; DNA: TGTGCCAGCAGTGAATCCGGACCCACTGAAGCTTTCTTT
size: many; J: TRBJ1-6; D: .; V: TRBV5-1; CDR3: CASSLAGVSPLHF; DNA: TGCGCCAGCAGCTTGGCCGGGGTTTCACCCCTCCACTTT
size: many; J: TRBJ2-7; D: TRBD1; V: TRBV19; CDR3: CASCDRATDEQYF; DNA: TGTGCCAGTTGTGACAGGGCGACGGACGAGCAGTACTTC
size: .; J: TRBJ1-1; D: TRBD1; V: TRBV2; CDR3: CASRGTGRDEAFF; DNA: TGTGCCAGCCGGGGGACAGGGCGTGATGAAGCTTTCTTT
size: once; J: TRBJ1-1; D: TRBD1; V: TRBV2; CDR3: CASGYGGGDSYTEAFF; DNA: TGTGCCAGCGGCTACGGGGGTGGGGACAGCTACACTGAAGCTTTCTTT
size: many; J: TRBJ1-2; D: TRBD1; V: TRBV15; CDR3: CATSKGGAGGIYGYTF; DNA: TGTGCCACCAGCAAAGGTGGGGCAGGGGGCATCTATGGCTACACCTTC
size: .; J: TRBJ2-7; D: .; V: TRBV5-1; CDR3: CASSATRFNEQYF; DNA: TGCGCCAGCAGCGCGACAAGGTTCAACGAGCAGTACTTC
size: many; J: TRBJ1-5; D: .; V: TRBV28; CDR3: CASSPYPPGDQPQHF; DNA: TGTGCCAGCAGTCCATACCCGCCGGGGGATCAGCCCCAGCATTTT
size: many; J: TRBJ2-5; D: TRBD2; V: TRBV12-3/TRBV12-4; CDR3: CASSAGVRETQYF; DNA: TGTGCCAGCAGTGCGGGAGTAAGAGAGACCCAGTACTTC
size: .; J: TRBJ2-6; D: TRBD2; V: TRBV29-1; CDR3: CSVEGGSGSPGANVLTF; DNA: TGCAGCGTTGAAGGTGGTAGCGGGAGCCCTGGGGCCAACGTCCTGACTTTC
size: many; J: TRBJ1-1; D: .; V: TRBV29-1; CDR3: CSVGRQGTEAFF; DNA: TGCAGCGTTGGTCGTCAGGGTACTGAAGCTTTCTTT
size: .; J: TRBJ2-2; D: .; V: TRBV6-5; CDR3: CASRLGEKNTGELFF; DNA: TGTGCCAGCAGGCTGGGGGAAAAGAACACCGGGGAGCTGTTTTTT
size: few; J: TRBJ2-3; D: .; V: TRBV6-5; CDR3: CASTEAGDTQYF; DNA: TGTGCCAGCACCGAAGCAGGAGATACGCAGTATTTT
size: .; J: TRBJ2-7; D: .; V: TRBV2; CDR3: CASSPLLTSDYEQYF; DNA: TGTGCCAGCTCACCCCTCTTGACATCCGACTACGAGCAGTACTTC
size: few; J: TRBJ2-5; D: .; V: TRBV24-1; CDR3: CATSARAGQPQETQYF; DNA: TGTGCCACCAGTGCTAGAGCGGGACAGCCACAAGAGACCCAGTACTTC
size: .; J: TRBJ2-2; D: .; V: TRBV20-1; CDR3: CSARIAVTPGELFF; DNA: TGCAGTGCTAGGATCGCCGTCACACCCGGGGAGCTGTTTTTT
size: many; J: TRBJ2-7; D: .; V: TRBV4-1; CDR3: CASSQDPLYEQYF; DNA: TGCGCCAGCAGCCAAGATCCCCTCTACGAGCAGTACTTC
size: many; J: TRBJ2-7; D: TRBD2; V: TRBV7-9; CDR3: CASSPPREGYEQYF; DNA: TGTGCCAGCAGCCCTCCGCGGGAGGGCTACGAGCAGTACTTC
size: .; J: TRBJ1-2; D: .; V: TRBV10-3; CDR3: CAIRSRVGYAF; DNA: TGTGCCATCAGGAGCAGGGTCGGGTACGCCTTC
size: many; J: TRBJ1-1; D: .; V: TRBV5-1; CDR3: CASSLVHSMNTEAFF; DNA: TGCGCCAGCAGCTTGGTTCATTCCATGAACACTGAAGCTTTCTTT
size: .; J: TRBJ2-7; D: .; V: TRBV20-1; CDR3: CSALKQASSYEQYF; DNA: TGCAGTGCCCTAAAACAGGCTTCCTCCTACGAGCAGTACTTC
size: many; J: TRBJ2-5; D: .; V: TRBV2; CDR3: CASNRFQETQYF; DNA: TGTGCCAGCAATCGGTTCCAAGAGACCCAGTACTTC
size: .; J: TRBJ1-1; D: .; V: TRBV6-1; CDR3: CASSEVLPTEAFF; DNA: TGTGCCAGCAGTGAAGTTTTACCGACTGAAGCTTTCTTT
size: many; J: TRBJ1-6; D: .; V: TRBV2; CDR3: CASSSELNSPLHF; DNA: TGTGCCAGCAGTTCCGAGTTGAATTCACCCCTCCACTTT
size: .; J: TRBJ1-6; D: .; V: TRBV9; CDR3: CASSLGGDLSNSPLHF; DNA: TGTGCCAGCAGCTTGGGGGGGGATTTATCTAATTCACCCCTCCACTTT
size: .; J: TRBJ2-5; D: TRBD2; V: TRBV10-2; CDR3: CASRPSGRKGETQYF; DNA: TGCGCCAGCAGACCCAGCGGGAGAAAGGGGGAGACCCAGTACTTC
size: many; J: TRBJ2-2; D: TRBD2; V: TRBV10-1; CDR3: CASSRGGDTGELFF; DNA: TGCGCCAGCTCCCGGGGAGGGGACACCGGGGAGCTGTTTTTT
size: .; J: TRBJ1-1; D: .; V: TRBV7-9; CDR3: CASSAYGPSTGSAEAFF; DNA: TGTGCCAGCAGCGCCTACGGCCCCAGTACAGGATCTGCTGAAGCTTTCTTT
size: .; J: TRBJ2-3; D: TRBD2; V: TRBV2; CDR3: CASSVREGGTDTQYF; DNA: TGTGCCAGCAGCGTACGGGAGGGCGGCACAGATACGCAGTATTTT
size: few; J: TRBJ2-5; D: TRBD2; V: TRBV5-1; CDR3: CASSLGTRLAGSQETQYF; DNA: TGCGCCAGCAGCTTGGGAACAAGACTAGCGGGGTCCCAAGAGACCCAGTACTTC
size: many; J: TRBJ1-2; D: TRBD1; V: TRBV11-1; CDR3: CASSLASGQGSSGYTF; DNA: TGTGCCAGCAGCTTAGCGTCTGGACAGGGGTCGAGTGGCTACACCTTC
size: once; J: TRBJ2-7; D: .; V: TRBV29-1; CDR3: CSVEDRGEQYF; DNA: TGCAGCGTTGAAGATCGCGGAGAGCAGTACTTC
size: few; J: TRBJ1-4; D: .; V: TRBV7-9; CDR3: CASSRPGQREKLFF; DNA: TGTGCCAGCAGCCGACCGGGACAACGCGAAAAACTGTTTTTT
size: many; J: TRBJ1-4; D: .; V: TRBV9; CDR3: CASSVAGGNEKLFF; DNA: TGTGCCAGCAGCGTAGCTGGGGGCAATGAAAAACTGTTTTTT
size: .; J: TRBJ1-1; D: .; V: TRBV30; CDR3: CAWNHRVNTEAFF; DNA: TGTGCCTGGAACCACAGGGTGAACACTGAAGCTTTCTTT
size: once; J: TRBJ2-5; D: .; V: TRBV5-4; CDR3: CASSSAIRETQYF; DNA: TGTGCCAGCAGCTCGGCGATAAGGGAGACCCAGTACTTC
size: .; J: TRBJ2-5; D: .; V: TRBV5-1; CDR3: CASSLLGGQEIQYF; DNA: TGTGCCAGCAGCTTACTAGGGGGTCAAGAGATCCAGTACTTC
size: many; J: TRBJ1-6; D: .; V: TRBV29-1; CDR3: CSVAAGTASSPLHF; DNA: TGCAGCGTTGCGGCGGGGACCGCGTCTTCACCCCTCCACTTT
size: many; J: TRBJ1-2; D: TRBD1; V: TRBV2; CDR3: CASRDGQVYGYTF; DNA: TGTGCCAGCAGGGACGGACAGGTCTATGGCTACACCTTC
size: many; J: TRBJ1-2; D: .; V: TRBV29-1; CDR3: CSVERGDGYTF; DNA: TGCAGCGTTGAGCGGGGGGATGGCTACACCTTC
size: .; J: TRBJ2-6; D: TRBD2; V: TRBV7-3; CDR3: CASSQGLGANVLTF; DNA: TGTGCCAGCAGCCAGGGACTAGGGGCCAACGTCCTGACTTTC
size: many; J: TRBJ1-5; D: .; V: TRBV7-2; CDR3: CASDPGGNQPQHF; DNA: TGTGCCAGCGACCCAGGGGGCAATCAGCCCCAGCATTTT
size: many; J: TRBJ2-7; D: TRBD2; V: TRBV7-9; CDR3: CASSSYGGGSHEQYF; DNA: TGTGCCAGCAGCTCCTATGGCGGCGGGAGCCACGAGCAGTACTTC
size: few; J: TRBJ1-5; D: TRBD1; V: TRBV5-1; CDR3: CASSFGPDRGYQPQHF; DNA: TGCGCCAGCAGCTTCGGGCCCGACAGGGGCTATCAGCCCCAGCATTTT
size: many; J: TRBJ2-3; D: .; V: TRBV12-3/TRBV12-4; CDR3: CASSLVASTDTQYF; DNA: TGTGCCAGCAGTTTAGTAGCCAGCACAGATACGCAGTATTTT